These T cell receptor beta chains were read from a single sample in a study of cytotoxic CD8 clonotypes in ibrutinib-treated CLL. Libraries were prepared by immunoSEQ multiplex PCR; TCRdb keeps only in-frame clonotypes and omits some of them. The repertoire holds under 15,000 clones, about 65% seen once, with roughly two fifths in the top ten. This specimen was PBMCs, taken before ibrutinib treatment. Receptors originate from a human donor with chronic lymphocytic leukemia. Each CDR3 is given with its conserved first and last residue. The D gene is left open where the match is weak. Rows may omit the clone size; those that give it use once, few, many or a size class.

D gene	J gene	clone size	V gene	CDR3 protein	CDR3 DNA
NA	TRBJ1-2	large	TRBV4-1	CASSQDPGPLWSYTF	TGCGCCAGCAGCCAAGACCCGGGACCCCTATGGAGCTACACCTTC
NA	TRBJ2-3	NA	TRBV5-6	CASSFGRSTDTQYF	TGTGCCAGCAGCTTCGGACGGAGCACAGATACGCAGTATTTT
NA	TRBJ2-1	many	TRBV9	CASSDPRAGNNEQFF	TGTGCCAGCAGCGACCCTCGGGCGGGCAACAATGAGCAGTTCTTC
NA	TRBJ2-5	NA	TRBV2	CASSEALGSLPQYF	TGTGCCAGCAGTGAAGCGCTTGGGAGTTTGCCCCAGTACTTC
TRBD2	TRBJ2-5	NA	TRBV10-1	CASRSSGRQETQYF	TGCGCCAGCAGGAGTAGCGGGAGACAAGAGACCCAGTACTTC
NA	TRBJ2-7	NA	TRBV15	CATSREGQAYEQYF	TGTGCCACCAGCAGAGAGGGGCAGGCCTACGAGCAGTACTTC
NA	TRBJ1-5	NA	TRBV10-1	CASTAVGNQPQHF	TGCGCCAGCACCGCGGTCGGGAATCAGCCCCAGCATTTT
NA	TRBJ1-1	many	TRBV6-1	CASSKLDAFF	TGTGCCAGCAGTAAGTTAGACGCTTTCTTT
TRBD1	TRBJ1-1	NA	TRBV29-1	CSVLGGAVGTEAFF	TGCAGCGTTTTAGGGGGCGCGGTCGGCACTGAAGCTTTCTTT
NA	TRBJ2-7	few	TRBV2	CASRGGISYEQYF	TGTGCCAGCAGAGGAGGCATCTCCTACGAGCAGTACTTC
NA	TRBJ1-1	medium-sized	TRBV4-1	CASSPSGGTEAFF	TGCGCCAGCAGCCCATCCGGAGGGACTGAAGCTTTCTTT
TRBD2	TRBJ2-2	few	TRBV11-2	CASSFRTSGPLVTGELFF	TGTGCCAGCAGCTTCCGGACTAGCGGGCCTTTAGTGACCGGGGAGCTGTTTTTT
NA	TRBJ2-7	few	TRBV4-3	CASSQAPEIYYEQYF	TGCGCCAGCAGCCAAGCCCCCGAGATTTACTACGAGCAGTACTTC
NA	TRBJ2-1	few	TRBV11-2	CASSLGLRGELSYNEQFF	TGTGCCAGCAGCTTAGGTTTGCGGGGTGAGCTTTCCTACAATGAGCAGTTCTTC
TRBD1	TRBJ2-5	NA	TRBV25-1	CASSEPGTGFVKTQYF	TGTGCCAGCAGTGAACCTGGGACAGGTTTCGTAAAGACCCAGTACTTC
NA	TRBJ2-7	NA	TRBV5-4	CASSTRDGTYEQYF	TGTGCCAGCAGCACCCGGGACGGGACCTACGAGCAGTACTTC
NA	TRBJ2-5	NA	TRBV10-1	CASSETGSPKETQYF	TGCGCCAGCAGTGAGACGGGGTCACCCAAGGAGACCCAGTACTTC
NA	TRBJ2-1	NA	TRBV2	CASSDVYSTTYNEQFF	TGTGCCAGCAGTGATGTATACAGCACAACCTACAATGAGCAGTTCTTC
NA	TRBJ1-5	NA	TRBV10-1	CASSETANQPQHF	TGCGCCAGCAGTGAGACAGCCAATCAGCCCCAGCATTTT
TRBD1	TRBJ1-1	NA	TRBV27	CASSSWMVGGPTIMNTEAFF	TGTGCCAGCAGTTCCTGGATGGTAGGGGGCCCAACTATTATGAACACTGAAGCTTTCTTT
TRBD2	TRBJ2-7	NA	TRBV7-9	CASSFGLSGGLDNEQYF	TGTGCCAGCAGCTTCGGGTTGAGCGGGGGTTTAGATAACGAGCAGTACTTC
NA	TRBJ1-1	medium-sized	TRBV9	CASTRDWNTEAFF	TGTGCCAGCACCCGGGACTGGAACACTGAAGCTTTCTTT
NA	TRBJ2-7	NA	TRBV11-2	CASSYGGYEQYF	TGTGCCAGCAGCTACGGCGGGTACGAGCAGTACTTC
NA	TRBJ2-6	few	TRBV10-1	CASSGGTSGANVLTF	TGCGCCAGCAGCGGCGGGACCTCTGGGGCCAACGTCCTGACTTTC
TRBD1	TRBJ1-5	NA	TRBV5-4	CASSRDRDQSPQHF	TGTGCCAGCAGCAGGGACAGGGATCAGAGCCCCCAGCATTTT
NA	TRBJ1-2	NA	TRBV27	CASSSTANYGYTF	TGTGCCAGCAGTTCGACAGCTAACTATGGCTACACCTTC
NA	TRBJ1-6	NA	TRBV7-9	CASSPPPRGKDYNSPLHF	TGTGCCAGCAGCCCCCCCCCTCGGGGGAAAGACTATAATTCACCCCTCCACTTT
NA	TRBJ2-7	few	TRBV5-4	CASSLGARGEQYF	TGTGCCAGCAGCTTGGGAGCTAGAGGCGAGCAGTACTTC
NA	TRBJ1-1	NA	TRBV5-5	CASSFVRGYTEAFF	TGTGCCAGCAGCTTTGTTCGGGGATACACTGAAGCTTTCTTT
NA	TRBJ1-2	NA	TRBV5-4	CASSSRVRWHYGYTF	TGTGCCAGCAGCTCACGGGTCAGGTGGCACTATGGCTACACCTTC
TRBD1	TRBJ2-2	NA	TRBV10-3	CAIRSFQGAGGELFF	TGTGCCATCAGATCATTCCAGGGGGCAGGCGGGGAGCTGTTTTTT
NA	TRBJ1-2	NA	TRBV5-1	CASSLEAQGLDYGYTF	TGCGCCAGCAGCTTGGAAGCTCAGGGGTTGGACTATGGCTACACCTTC
NA	TRBJ2-6	NA	TRBV11-3	CASSSRQTGANVLTF	TGTGCCAGCAGCTCCCGACAGACTGGGGCCAACGTCCTGACTTTC
TRBD2	TRBJ2-2	NA	TRBV5-6	CASSLVTSGGAITGELFF	TGTGCCAGCAGCTTGGTGACTAGCGGGGGGGCTATCACCGGGGAGCTGTTTTTT
NA	TRBJ1-3	few	TRBV12-5	CASGLVQNTIYF	TGTGCTAGTGGTTTGGTACAAAACACCATATATTTT
TRBD1	TRBJ2-5	once	TRBV2	CASSDEFGRGQEETQYF	TGTGCCAGCAGTGATGAATTCGGCAGGGGGCAAGAAGAGACCCAGTACTTC
TRBD1	TRBJ1-1	NA	TRBV6-5	CASSSPYGGGGLEAFF	TGTGCCAGCAGTTCTCCCTATGGGGGAGGGGGCTTGGAAGCTTTCTTT
NA	TRBJ1-6	few	TRBV30	CAWSVTGLNSPLHF	TGTGCCTGGAGTGTTACGGGTTTGAATTCACCCCTCCACTTT
TRBD2	TRBJ2-5	NA	TRBV4-2	CASSQVALRGGKDTQYF	TGTGCCAGCAGCCAAGTGGCCCTGCGGGGGGGGAAGGATACCCAGTACTTC
NA	TRBJ1-2	NA	TRBV19	CASISGRFGGYTF	TGTGCCAGTATATCAGGGCGCTTCGGTGGCTACACCTTC
NA	TRBJ1-5	NA	TRBV9	CASSAGANQPQHF	TGTGCCAGCAGCGCCGGGGCCAATCAGCCCCAGCATTTT
NA	TRBJ1-2	NA	TRBV7-8	CASSVQGGNGYTF	TGTGCCAGCAGCGTTCAGGGTGGAAATGGCTACACCTTC